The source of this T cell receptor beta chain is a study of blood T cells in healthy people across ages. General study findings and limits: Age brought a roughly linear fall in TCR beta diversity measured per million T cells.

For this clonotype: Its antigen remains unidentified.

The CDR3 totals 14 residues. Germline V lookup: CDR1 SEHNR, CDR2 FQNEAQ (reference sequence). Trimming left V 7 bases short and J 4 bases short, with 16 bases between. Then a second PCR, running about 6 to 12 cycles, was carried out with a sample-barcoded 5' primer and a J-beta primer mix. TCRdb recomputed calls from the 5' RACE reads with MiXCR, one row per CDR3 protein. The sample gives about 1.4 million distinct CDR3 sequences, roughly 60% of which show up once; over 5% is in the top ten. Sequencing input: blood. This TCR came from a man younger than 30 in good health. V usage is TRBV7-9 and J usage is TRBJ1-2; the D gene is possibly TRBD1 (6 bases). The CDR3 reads CASNPTLDSYGYTF. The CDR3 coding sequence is TGTGCCAGCAACCCAACGTTGGACAGCTATGGCTACACCTTC. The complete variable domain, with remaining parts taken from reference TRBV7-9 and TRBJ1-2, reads DTGVSQNPRHKITKRGQNVTFRCDPISEHNRLYWYRQTLGQGPEFLTYFQNEAQLEKSRLLSDRFSAERPKGSFSTLEIQRTEQGDSAMYLCASNPTLDSYGYTFGSGTRLTVV.